This TCR beta chain was documented in a study of blood T cell repertoires in COVID-19. Study as a whole: Italy, Spain and the United States were the sources of the convalescent and acute COVID-19 samples. The cDNA or gDNA used as material had been derived from T cells, B-cell-depleted T cells, or PBMCs.

Per the authors' pipeline: By means of reference gene primer amplification, nucleated cell counts were estimated. The table came from immunoSEQ multiplex PCR; TCRdb's copy has only in-frame clones and leaves some out. V, J and clone size derive from that table, while D and trimming were established from the DNA sequence. Among about 20,000 clones listed, more than 65% were seen once. The ends lost 6 bases at V and 5 bases at J; junction bases unmatched: 9. The CDR3 is made up of 16 amino acids. From germline, CDR1 is LGHDT and CDR2 YNNKEL (reference sequence). This clone was seen just once. The rearrangement links TRBV3-1 (or the pseudogene TRBV3-2) to TRBJ2-5; 13 bases are shared with TRBD2. The TCR sequence derives from a man older than 75 with acute or convalescent COVID-19. The specimen was peripheral blood. The CDR3 nucleotides read TGTGCCAGCAGACAACGGACTAGCGGGAGTGGGGAGACCCAGTACTTC. This encodes CASRQRTSGSGETQYF.